Shown below are 18 T cell receptor beta chains from a single sample sequenced in a study of identical twins. TCRdb fed the 5' RACE reads into MiXCR, producing one record per CDR3 protein. The table includes some 630,000 distinct CDR3 sequences, 7.1% detected once. The sample was also linked to a second study, of yellow fever vaccine responses in identical twins.

Sequencing was done on a sample of PBMCs. All receptors derive from a woman between 18 and 30 years old in good health.

This clonotype was picked up a small number of times. The V call is TRBV6-4, the J call TRBJ2-1; 7 bases are shared with TRBD2. Germline CDR1 MRHNA, CDR2 SNTAGT. This CDR3 comprises 14 residues. The J segment lost 6 bases and the V segment lost 7 bases, leaving 9 bases of the junction unmatched. Here the CDR3 reads CASTGIAGSNEQFF. Here the CDR3 DNA reads TGTGCCAGCACGGGTATAGCGGGCAGCAATGAGCAGTTCTTC.

The genes are TRBV5-1 and TRBJ2-4, with 7 bases fitting TRBD1. The V gene end was trimmed by 0 bases and the J gene end by 3 bases; junction bases not matched to a gene: 3. Germline loops: CDR1 SGHRS, CDR2 YFSETQ. The CDR3 sequence is 15 residues long. CDR3 residues: CASSLAGTDKNIQYF. The DNA for the CDR3 is TGCGCCAGCAGCTTGGCCGGGACAGACAAAAACATTCAGTACTTC.

The chain links TRBV6-4 to TRBJ2-7, with D possibly TRBD2 on 6 matching bases. In germline, CDR1 is MRHNA, CDR2 SNTAGT. The CDR3 has 20 amino acids. V lost 2 bases, J lost 6 bases, and 32 bases lay in between. The CDR3 spells CASSDPVVRPRAGGYGEQYF. As DNA, the CDR3 is TGTGCCAGCAGTGACCCCGTCGTACGACCTAGGGCAGGAGGGTACGGCGAGCAGTACTTC.

This clonotype was recorded at least ten times. V is TRBV12-3 or TRBV12-4 and J is TRBJ2-1; 11 nucleotides line up with TRBD2. With V trimmed by 3 bases and J by 7 bases, 5 bases remained unmatched. The CDR3 sequence is 15 residues long. The CDR3 loop reads CASSFTSGGGNEQFF. CDR3 DNA: TGTGCCAGCAGTTTTACTAGCGGGGGCGGAAATGAGCAGTTCTTC.

This clonotype has only a few counts. This chain connects TRBV28 to TRBJ1-1; D possibly corresponds to TRBD1 (6 bases). The CDR3 has 16 residues. Germline V CDR1 and CDR2: MDHEN, SYDVKM. The ends were cut back, 7 bases at V and 3 bases at J, with 21 bases in the middle. The CDR3 DNA follows: TGTGCCAGCACTTCACAGGGTTCGTATCGGGACACTGAAGCTTTCTTT. Its translation: CASTSQGSYRDTEAFF.

The J gene is TRBJ2-5, the V gene TRBV24-1, with a tentative D call TRBD1 (5 bases). V gave up 7 bases and J gave up 5 bases, with 19 bases separating them. Germline assignment: CDR1 KGHDR and CDR2 SFDVKD. CDR3 length: 15 amino acids. CDR3 sequence (DNA): TGTGCCACCAGCATCGGGCAAGGAAAGGGGGAGACCCAGTACTTC. It specifies CATSIGQGKGETQYF.

This clonotype was counted a few times. V is TRBV28 and J is TRBJ2-7, with D hard to call. CDR1 MDHEN and CDR2 SYDVKM come from the germline V gene. The CDR3 length is 12 residues. V was trimmed by 4 bases and J by 4 bases, leaving 8 bases between them. The CDR3 bases are TGTGCCAGCAGTTGGGTAGGTTACGAGCAGTACTTC. Protein: CASSWVGYEQYF.

The table lists this clonotype with a few counts. The J gene is TRBJ2-7, the V gene TRBV12-5; D may be TRBD1 or TRBD2 (5 bases each). V lost 5 bases and J lost 2, with 13 bases in between. The CDR3 length is 14 residues. The germline V gene encodes CDR1 LGHNT and CDR2 FRNRAP. The CDR3 loop is CASGPRGSAYEQYF. The CDR3 coding sequence is TGTGCTAGTGGTCCCCGGGGCTCCGCCTACGAGCAGTACTTC.

This clonotype was detected ten times or more. This chain joins TRBV12-3 or TRBV12-4 and TRBJ1-6; possible D gene TRBD1, 5 bases. There are 14 residues in the CDR3. Trimming pared 2 bases from V and 7 bases from J, leaving 9 bases between. As DNA, the CDR3 is TGTGCCAGCAGTTTAAAGTCAGGGAATTCACCCCTCCACTTT. Translated: CASSLKSGNSPLHF.

Many counts were recorded for this clonotype. The CDR3: CASSQDVVGTTEFF. The CDR3, as DNA: TGCGCCAGCAGCCAAGATGTGGTCGGAACGACGGAGTTCTTC. V and J are TRBV4-1 and TRBJ2-1; D is unclear. CDR1 MGHRA and CDR2 YSYEKL come from the germline V gene. Trimming stripped 0 bases from V and 14 bases from J, with 17 bases between. CDR3 length: 14 amino acids.

In its sample, this clonotype was seen a few times. V is TRBV20-1 and J is TRBJ2-1; 11 nucleotides agree with TRBD2. Losses at the gene ends were 0 bases for V and 7 bases for J; bases not matched to a gene: 5. The CDR3 length is 15 residues. The germline V gene encodes CDR1 DFQATT and CDR2 SNEGSKA (reference sequence). The CDR3 sequence: CSARDTSGSGNEQFF. The CDR3 region has the DNA TGCAGTGCTAGAGATACTAGCGGGAGTGGTAATGAGCAGTTCTTC.

This clonotype turned up a few times. The V and J genes are TRBV20-1 and TRBJ2-5, with 7 bases aligning to TRBD2. The length of the CDR3 is 15 residues. The germline V gene encodes CDR1 DFQATT and CDR2 SNEGSKA (reference sequence). Here the CDR3 DNA reads TGCAAGGACCGGGGAGTGGGAGGGCCGACGGAGACCCAGTACTTC. Residues: CKDRGVGGPTETQYF.

The CDR3 sequence: CASSQRPLVWQGRAEAFF. CDR3 DNA: TGTGCCAGCAGTCAACGCCCTTTGGTTTGGCAGGGCCGTGCTGAAGCTTTCTTT. V gene TRBV27 combines with J gene TRBJ1-1; a possible D gene is TRBD1 (5 bases). The CDR3 totals 18 residues. The ends were cut back, 5 bases at V and 6 bases at J, with 28 bases in the middle. CDR1 and CDR2 (germline): MNHEY, SMNVEV (reference sequence).

In its sample, this clonotype was seen many times. V is TRBV6-1 and J is TRBJ2-3, with 11 bases identical to TRBD2. Germline assignment: CDR1 MNHNS and CDR2 SASEGT. This CDR3 is built from 14 residues. Unmatched junction bases numbered 7, after V lost 10 bases and J lost 4 bases. The CDR3 here is CATASGGPADTQYF. The CDR3 DNA sequence: TGTGCCACGGCTAGCGGGGGGCCAGCAGATACGCAGTATTTT.

This clonotype was picked up many times. The J gene is TRBJ2-1, the V gene TRBV7-3; 10 bases agree with TRBD2. The CDR3 is made up of 15 amino acids. V dropped 0 bases and J dropped 8; count of bases not matched to a gene: 4. CDR1 SGHTA and CDR2 FQGTGA come from the germline V gene. In DNA, the CDR3 is TGTGCCAGCAGCTTAACTAGCGGGAGGATTGATGAGCAGTTCTTC. Residues: CASSLTSGRIDEQFF.

The sample holds a few counts of this clonotype. The chain recombines TRBV28 with TRBJ2-3, with no clear D. V was cut by 8 bases and J by 4 bases, with 13 bases left in between. Germline CDR1 is MDHEN and CDR2 is SYDVKM. This CDR3 comprises 13 residues. CDR3 region: CASAQASADTQYF. The DNA for the CDR3 is TGTGCCAGCGCCCAGGCCAGCGCAGATACGCAGTATTTT.

The chain uses TRBV5-1 and TRBJ2-1; weak D call: TRBD2 (6 bases). The CDR3 contains 15 residues. CDR1 and CDR2 from the germline V gene are SGHRS and YFSETQ. V lost 5 bases to trimming and J lost 0 bases, with 12 bases between them. This chain's CDR3 is CASRVGGSSYNEQFF. The CDR3 bases are TGCGCCAGCAGGGTTGGGGGGAGCTCCTACAATGAGCAGTTCTTC.

This clonotype was counted between two and nine times. V is TRBV7-6 and J is TRBJ2-6; the D call may be TRBD1 or TRBD2 (5 bases each). The CDR3 totals 16 residues. Trimming removed 5 bases from V and 2 bases from J, with 13 bases in between. Germline V CDR1 and CDR2: SGHVS, FNYEAQ. This CDR3 is CASSASGSPGANVLTF. DNA of the CDR3: TGTGCCAGCAGCGCATCAGGGAGTCCTGGGGCCAACGTCCTGACTTTC.